Listed below are T cell receptor beta chains from one sample, sequenced in a study of CD8+CD57+ T cells in acquired aplastic anemia. TCRdb passed the reads through MiXCR, listing each CDR3 protein once. The sample yields 150,000 to 200,000 distinct CDR3 sequences, about three fifths seen once. The sequencing sample was made of sorted CD4+, CD8+, or CD8+CD57+ T cells (not recorded which) from PBMCs. These receptors were collected from a human donor in good health. Both conserved end residues are part of each CDR3. A D gene is named only where the DNA matches it firmly. Clone size is shown for a subset of rows, as once, few, many or a class of expanded clone.

CDR3 protein: CSVVRLGGETQYF; CDR3 DNA: TGCAGCGTGGTTCGGCTGGGGGGAGAGACCCAGTACTTC; V gene: TRBV29-1; clone size: -; D gene: -; J gene: TRBJ2-5
CDR3 protein: CASSPGGPAGRQYF; CDR3 DNA: TGTGCCAGCAGCCCGGGGGGTCCCGCTGGGAGGCAGTACTTC; V gene: TRBV7-2; clone size: -; D gene: TRBD2; J gene: TRBJ2-7
CDR3 protein: CAISDVDRGGDEQFF; CDR3 DNA: TGTGCCATCAGTGATGTTGACAGGGGGGGCGATGAGCAGTTCTTC; V gene: TRBV10-3; clone size: many; D gene: TRBD1; J gene: TRBJ2-1
CDR3 protein: CASRHGQRSSYEQYF; CDR3 DNA: TGTGCCAGCAGACATGGACAGAGGAGCTCCTACGAGCAGTACTTC; V gene: TRBV6-1; clone size: -; D gene: -; J gene: TRBJ2-7
CDR3 protein: CASSLVGLGSTDTQYF; CDR3 DNA: TGTGCCAGCAGCTTAGTAGGGCTAGGTTCCACAGATACGCAGTATTTT; V gene: TRBV11-2; clone size: -; D gene: -; J gene: TRBJ2-3
CDR3 protein: CASSILTGTNTGELFF; CDR3 DNA: TGTGCCAGCAGTATACTGACAGGAACGAACACCGGGGAGCTGTTTTTT; V gene: TRBV28; clone size: few; D gene: -; J gene: TRBJ2-2
CDR3 protein: CASSLPSGFSTDTQYF; CDR3 DNA: TGTGCCAGCAGTCTCCCGTCGGGATTTAGCACAGATACGCAGTATTTT; V gene: TRBV12-3/TRBV12-4; clone size: many; D gene: -; J gene: TRBJ2-3
CDR3 protein: CASSHRTGIPKDEQYF; CDR3 DNA: TGTGCCAGCAGCCACCGCACAGGGATCCCCAAGGACGAGCAGTACTTC; V gene: TRBV3-1; clone size: -; D gene: -; J gene: TRBJ2-7
CDR3 protein: CASSRRRDRDNEQFF; CDR3 DNA: TGTGCCAGCAGCCGTCGGCGGGACAGGGATAATGAGCAGTTCTTC; V gene: TRBV7-7; clone size: -; D gene: TRBD1; J gene: TRBJ2-1
CDR3 protein: CASSLVGAGGALYF; CDR3 DNA: TGTGCCAGCAGCTTGGTGGGAGCGGGGGGTGCCCTGTATTTT; V gene: TRBV7-9; clone size: -; D gene: TRBD2; J gene: TRBJ2-3
CDR3 protein: CSARDLAGVGETQYF; CDR3 DNA: TGCAGTGCTAGAGATTTAGCGGGAGTGGGAGAGACCCAGTACTTC; V gene: TRBV20-1; clone size: many; D gene: TRBD2; J gene: TRBJ2-5
CDR3 protein: CASSPPWGRGTEAFF; CDR3 DNA: TGTGCCAGCAGCCCGCCTTGGGGGCGGGGCACTGAAGCTTTCTTT; V gene: TRBV5-5; clone size: -; D gene: -; J gene: TRBJ1-1
CDR3 protein: CASSARGTDNSPLHF; CDR3 DNA: TGTGCCAGCAGCGCCAGAGGGACGGATAATTCACCCCTCCACTTT; V gene: TRBV9; clone size: once; D gene: -; J gene: TRBJ1-6
CDR3 protein: CASSALSGVTDTQYF; CDR3 DNA: TGTGCCAGCAGCGCACTTAGCGGGGTCACAGATACGCAGTATTTT; V gene: TRBV9; clone size: -; D gene: TRBD2; J gene: TRBJ2-3
CDR3 protein: CSANLIPEAYEQYF; CDR3 DNA: TGCAGTGCTAACCTCATACCAGAGGCGTACGAGCAGTACTTC; V gene: TRBV20-1; clone size: many; D gene: -; J gene: TRBJ2-7
CDR3 protein: CASNHRVENTEAFF; CDR3 DNA: TGTGCCAGTAACCACAGGGTAGAGAACACTGAAGCTTTCTTT; V gene: TRBV19; clone size: -; D gene: -; J gene: TRBJ1-1
CDR3 protein: CANEDRRSSYEQYF; CDR3 DNA: TGCGCCAACGAGGACAGGAGGAGCTCCTACGAGCAGTACTTC; V gene: TRBV10-1; clone size: -; D gene: TRBD1; J gene: TRBJ2-7
CDR3 protein: CASSYRGGPGETQYF; CDR3 DNA: TGTGCCAGCAGTTATCGCGGGGGGCCGGGGGAGACCCAGTACTTC; V gene: TRBV7-3; clone size: -; D gene: TRBD2; J gene: TRBJ2-5